The 30 T cell receptor beta chains reported below all come from one sample, sequenced in a study of beta chain features in type 1 diabetes. Reverse transcribing all isolated RNA meant expressed TCRB transcripts were sequenced. The method was immunoSEQ multiplex PCR; TCRdb's version includes in-frame clones alone and lacks a portion of them. The sample has about 140,000 clones, less than 9% seen once. Sequenced input: central memory CD4+ T cells from blood. Receptor source: a woman between 25 and 40 years old in good health.

This clone was found a few times. The chain is built from TRBV5-4 and TRBJ2-1, with TRBD1 matching over 9 bases. The CDR3 length is 15 residues. J lost 7 bases, V lost 4 bases, and 9 bases had no gene match. The germline gives CDR1 SGHNT, CDR2 YYREEE (reference sequence). CDR3 sequence (DNA): TGTGCCAGCAGCCAAGCGGGGACAGGGTTGAATGAGCAGTTCTTC. It is translated as CASSQAGTGLNEQFF.

This clone was recorded a few times. The chain combines TRBV6-4 with TRBJ1-1; 8 bases agree with TRBD1. V was clipped by 6 bases and J by 4 bases; unmatched bases: 10. The CDR3 contains 15 residues. The germline gives CDR1 MRHNA, CDR2 SNTAGT. CDR3 in amino acids: CASRPTDRDFTEAFF. CDR3 in DNA: TGTGCCAGCAGACCTACGGACAGGGATTTCACTGAAGCTTTCTTT.

On this clone: The sample carries other DNA sequences with the same CDR3. The chain recombines TRBV6-6 with TRBJ1-2; 8 positions match TRBD1. Germline V gene sequence: CDR1 MNHNY, CDR2 SVGAGI (reference sequence). The CDR3 runs 13 residues. With 6 bases clipped from V and 3 bases from J, the junction kept 3 bases outside the gene matches. The CDR3 loop reads CASSLDRDYGYTF. The CDR3 DNA sequence: TGTGCCAGCAGCTTGGACAGGGACTATGGCTACACCTTC.

This clone has only a few counts. The CDR3 coding sequence is TGTGCCAGCCAACCGCGCGGGGATCAGCCCCAGCATTTT. This codes for CASQPRGDQPQHF. V and J are TRBV11-2 and TRBJ1-5; D call uncertain. The CDR3 is 13 amino acids. Per the germline V gene, CDR1 is SGHAT and CDR2 is FQNNGV. V was pared by 8 bases and J by 5 bases, with 13 bases between.

The rearrangement joins TRBV7-3 to TRBJ2-5; 8 nucleotides agree with TRBD2. V trimming: 5 bases; J trimming: 2 bases; junction bases outside the gene matches: 4. The length of the CDR3 is 14 residues. Germline-derived CDR1 and CDR2 are SGHTA and FQGTGA. The CDR3 nucleotides read TGTGCCAGCAGCCCCGCTAGCGGGCAAGAGACCCAGTACTTC. Translated, it gives CASSPASGQETQYF.

This clone was detected only a few times. The chain has TRBV5-1 and TRBJ2-7, with 10 bases matching TRBD1. Germline CDR1 reads SGHRS; CDR2 reads YFSETQ. This CDR3 contains 15 residues. V dropped 0 bases and J dropped 2; count of bases not matched to a gene: 2. The DNA of the CDR3 is TGCGCCAGCAGCTTGGGTGGGACAGGGGCCTACGAGCAGTACTTC. This sequence encodes CASSLGGTGAYEQYF.

The table lists this clone with a few counts. J is TRBJ2-1 and V is TRBV4-1; D is unresolved. This CDR3 is built from 13 residues. Trimming took 2 bases from V and 6 from J, leaving 8 bases between them. CDR1 and CDR2 (germline): MGHRA, YSYEKL. CDR3 sequence: CASSQLALNEQFF. CDR3 in DNA: TGCGCCAGCAGCCAATTGGCTCTCAATGAGCAGTTCTTC.

This clone was counted many times. The gene calls are TRBV30 and TRBJ2-7, with D unclear. The CDR3 consists of 13 residues. Germline CDR1 is GTSNPN and CDR2 is SVGIG (reference sequence). The ends were cut back, 0 bases at V and 6 bases at J, with 12 bases in the middle. CDR3 amino acids: CAWSVRRGGEQYF. In DNA form, the CDR3 reads TGTGCCTGGAGTGTCCGGCGTGGCGGCGAGCAGTACTTC.

The rearrangement joins TRBV19 to TRBJ2-2; 9 bases map to TRBD2. The germline CDR1 and CDR2 sequences are LNHDA and SQIVND (reference sequence). Losses at the gene ends were 7 bases for V and 6 bases for J; bases not matched to a gene: 9. The CDR3 is 15 amino acids. The CDR3 nucleotides are TGTGCCAGTACTCGGAATAGCGGGAGCTCCGGGGAGCTGTTTTTT. Translated: CASTRNSGSSGELFF.

This clone turned up a few times. This rearrangement joins TRBV4-3 to TRBJ2-3, with unresolved D. The CDR3 extends over 13 amino acids. Germline values: CDR1 LGHNA, CDR2 YSLEER. V shed 0 bases and J shed 8 bases, with 9 bases lying between them. The CDR3, as DNA: TGCGCCAGCAGCCAAGAAGGCGCAGGTACGCAGTATTTT. Amino acid sequence: CASSQEGAGTQYF.

V usage is TRBV9 and J usage is TRBJ2-5; 7 bases align to TRBD2. This CDR3 contains 14 residues. The germline V gene has CDR1 SGDLS and CDR2 YYNGEE. The V and J ends lost 4 bases and 5 bases, in that order; junction bases with no gene match: 8. The DNA of the CDR3 is TGTGCCAGCAGCCAAGCGGCGGGAGATGAGACCCAGTACTTC. The encoded protein is CASSQAAGDETQYF.

The genes are TRBV9 and TRBJ2-1; possible D gene TRBD1, 6 bases. The germline V gene encodes CDR1 SGDLS and CDR2 YYNGEE. The CDR3 totals 15 residues. The germline V and J ends were trimmed by 3 bases and 7 bases, with 17 bases remaining between them. The CDR3 region is CASSADTGWANEQFF. The CDR3 DNA is TGTGCCAGCAGCGCCGATACAGGGTGGGCTAATGAGCAGTTCTTC.

This clone was observed a few times. The V and J genes are TRBV9 and TRBJ2-1; a possible D gene is TRBD2 (6 bases). Trimming shortened V by 0 bases and J by 6 bases, and 10 bases separated the two germline ends. Per the germline V gene, CDR1 is SGDLS and CDR2 is YYNGEE. The length of the CDR3 is 14 residues. CDR3: CASSVAGARNEQFF. CDR3 in DNA: TGTGCCAGCAGCGTAGCGGGAGCCCGCAATGAGCAGTTCTTC. The variable domain in full, with the rest retrieved from reference TRBV9 and TRBJ2-1, is DSGVTQTPKHLITATGQRVTLRCSPRSGDLSVYWYQQSLDQGLQFLIQYYNGEERAKGNILERFSAQQFPDLHSELNLSSLELGDSALYFCASSVAGARNEQFFGPGTRLTVL.

The chain recombines TRBV6-5 with TRBJ2-2; D not resolved. V dropped 2 bases and J dropped 1 base, with 5 bases sitting between them. Per the germline V gene, CDR1 is MNHEY and CDR2 is SVGAGI. The CDR3 has 14 amino acids. Here the CDR3 DNA reads TGTGCCAGCAGTTACACAGAGAACACCGGGGAGCTGTTTTTT. It specifies CASSYTENTGELFF.

This chain connects TRBV7-6 to TRBJ2-5, with no clear D. Germline values: CDR1 SGHVS, CDR2 FNYEAQ. The CDR3 consists of 15 residues. Trimming cost V 3 bases and J 4 bases, with 15 bases left between them. CDR3 in amino acids: CASSFSSFRGETQYF. CDR3 DNA: TGTGCCAGCAGCTTTAGCAGCTTTCGCGGAGAGACCCAGTACTTC.

The rearrangement uses TRBV30 and TRBJ1-5, with 10 bases lining up with TRBD1. The CDR3 covers 15 residues. Trimming at V came to 1 base and at J to 7 bases, leaving 7 bases not matched to a gene. Germline CDR1 is GTSNPN and CDR2 is SVGIG (reference sequence). The CDR3 DNA follows: TGTGCCTGGAGTGCCACGACAGGGGGCTTCCAGCCCCAGCATTTT. Its protein is CAWSATTGGFQPQHF.

This clone was seen only a few times. The chain recombines TRBV4-2 with TRBJ2-5, with D possibly TRBD1 on 5 matching bases. Per germline, CDR1 LGHNA and CDR2 YNFKEQ. This CDR3 contains 15 residues. Trimming cost V 0 bases and J 2 bases, with 10 bases left between them. CDR3 sequence: CASSQDINRQETQYF. The CDR3 DNA follows: TGTGCCAGCAGCCAAGACATTAACAGGCAAGAGACCCAGTACTTC.

The V gene is TRBV5-1, the J gene TRBJ1-2; 7 bases fit TRBD1. This CDR3 has 13 amino acids. The germline V gene encodes CDR1 SGHRS and CDR2 YFSETQ. V trimming: 4 bases; J trimming: 2 bases; junction bases outside the gene matches: 2. The CDR3 spells CASSPTGNYGYTF. Written as DNA, the CDR3 is TGCGCCAGCAGCCCGACAGGGAACTATGGCTACACCTTC.

The chain employs TRBV5-6 and TRBJ2-1; D not certain. Germline CDR1 and CDR2: SGHDT and YYEEEE. Trimming shortened V by 0 bases and J by 0 bases, and 7 bases separated the two germline ends. The CDR3 is made up of 15 amino acids. The CDR3 is CASSLDLNSYNEQFF. The CDR3 bases are TGTGCCAGCAGCTTGGATCTTAACTCCTACAATGAGCAGTTCTTC.

With regard to this clone: This sample includes further DNA sequences coding for the same CDR3. The chain combines TRBV9 with TRBJ2-7, with D unclear. V was pared by 4 bases and J by 3 bases, with 14 bases between. The germline CDR1 and CDR2 sequences are SGDLS and YYNGEE. The CDR3 has 14 amino acids. For the CDR3, the DNA is TGTGCCAGCAGCCCCCCGGGTTCCCACTACGAGCAGTACTTC. As protein: CASSPPGSHYEQYF.

The sample holds a few counts of this clone. The chain uses TRBV18 and TRBJ2-4; D may be TRBD2 (6 bases). CDR3 length equals 15 residues. With 6 bases removed from V and 0 bases from J, the gap between germline ends came to 12 bases. Germline V CDR1 and CDR2: KGHSH, LQKENI. The CDR3 protein is CASSDPGGAKNIQYF. CDR3 bases: TGTGCCAGCTCGGATCCCGGGGGAGCCAAAAACATTCAGTACTTC.

Many counts were recorded for this clone. The chain is built from TRBV7-2 and TRBJ1-2, with D hard to call. The CDR3 is 13 amino acids. V dropped 4 bases and J dropped 7 bases, with 13 bases sitting between them. The germline V gene has CDR1 SGHTA and CDR2 FQGNSA. This CDR3 reads CASSSPGGSGYTF. The CDR3 DNA follows: TGTGCCAGCAGCTCCCCGGGAGGGTCTGGCTACACCTTC.

This chain connects TRBV6-1 to TRBJ2-5; 7 nucleotides line up with TRBD2. After removal of 2 bases from V and 4 bases from J, the junction contained 10 bases not matched to a gene. The germline V gene encodes CDR1 MNHNS and CDR2 SASEGT. CDR3 length: 16 amino acids. The CDR3 sequence is CASSEPRGGEGETQYF. The CDR3 coding sequence is TGTGCCAGCAGTGAACCCCGGGGCGGGGAGGGAGAGACCCAGTACTTC.

This clone turned up a few times. J is TRBJ2-7 and V is TRBV6-5, with 8 bases lining up with TRBD2. The length of the CDR3 is 15 residues. The J segment lost 0 bases and the V segment lost 2 bases, leaving 3 bases of the junction unmatched. CDR1 and CDR2 from the germline V gene are MNHEY and SVGAGI. The CDR3 coding sequence is TGTGCCAGCAGTTACCCGGGAGGGAGCTCCTACGAGCAGTACTTC. It yields the protein CASSYPGGSSYEQYF.

This sequence joins TRBV6-4 and TRBJ1-4; D uncertain. The V and J ends lost 4 bases and 6 bases respectively, with 9 bases between them. The CDR3 is 13 amino acids. From germline, CDR1 is MRHNA and CDR2 SNTAGT. The CDR3: CASSALPDEKLFF. In nucleotides, the CDR3 is TGTGCCAGCAGTGCACTCCCCGATGAAAAACTGTTTTTT.

The genes are TRBV5-6 and TRBJ1-2; no firm D call. The CDR3 spans 14 residues. The germline gives CDR1 SGHDT, CDR2 YYEEEE. The V gene lost 0 bases and the J gene lost 8 bases, with 14 bases spanning the gap. In DNA form, the CDR3 reads TGTGCCAGCAGCTTGGGACGGGGAAACGGGGGCTACACCTTC. Translation: CASSLGRGNGGYTF.

This clone was seen ten or more times. The rearrangement uses TRBV19 and TRBJ2-4; D possibly corresponds to TRBD1 (5 bases). From germline, CDR1 is LNHDA and CDR2 SQIVND (reference sequence). There are 14 residues in the CDR3. The V end was cut by 5 bases, the J end by 6 bases, with 14 bases between. The CDR3 protein is CASSDRRGRNIQYF. CDR3 sequence (DNA): TGTGCCAGTAGTGACCGTAGGGGCAGAAACATTCAGTACTTC. Filled out from reference TRBV19 and TRBJ2-4, the complete variable domain reads DGGITQSPKYLFRKEGQNVTLSCEQNLNHDAMYWYRQDPGQGLRLIYYSQIVNDFQKGDIAEGYSVSREKKESFPLTVTSAQKNPTAFYLCASSDRRGRNIQYFGAGTRLSVL.

The rearrangement uses TRBV18 and TRBJ2-7; D possibly corresponds to TRBD1 (6 bases). Trimming left V 8 bases short and J 2 bases short, with 16 bases between. CDR1 is KGHSH, CDR2 LQKENI, per germline. The length of the CDR3 is 14 residues. The CDR3 loop is CASLRQVPPYEQYF. The CDR3 DNA reads TGTGCCAGCCTAAGACAGGTTCCTCCCTACGAGCAGTACTTC.

This clone was counted between two and nine times. The rearrangement links TRBV5-1 to TRBJ2-3, with a tentative D call TRBD2 (5 bases). Germline lookup yields CDR1 SGHRS and CDR2 YFSETQ. The CDR3 is made up of 14 amino acids. V was trimmed by 8 bases and J by 2 bases, leaving 15 bases between them. In nucleotides, the CDR3 is TGCGCCAGTGAGACGGGGTCGCACACAGATACGCAGTATTTT. It encodes CASETGSHTDTQYF.

V and J are TRBV28 and TRBJ2-7; 9 bases fit TRBD1. Germline trimming cut 2 bases from V and 6 bases from J; bases unmatched to any gene: 5. This CDR3 region has 14 residues. Germline loops: CDR1 MDHEN, CDR2 SYDVKM. CDR3 nucleotides: TGTGCCAGCAGTTTACGGGACAGGGCTGCCGAGCAGTACTTC. Encoded protein: CASSLRDRAAEQYF.